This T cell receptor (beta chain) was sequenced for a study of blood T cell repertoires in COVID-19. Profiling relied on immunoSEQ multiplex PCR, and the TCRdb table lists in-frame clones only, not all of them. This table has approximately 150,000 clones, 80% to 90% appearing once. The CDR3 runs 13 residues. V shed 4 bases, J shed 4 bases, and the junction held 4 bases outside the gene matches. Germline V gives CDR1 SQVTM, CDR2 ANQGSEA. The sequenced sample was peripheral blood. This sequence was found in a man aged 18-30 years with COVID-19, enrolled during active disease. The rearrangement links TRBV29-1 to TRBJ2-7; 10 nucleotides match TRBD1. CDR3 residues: CSVVEDRGYEQYF. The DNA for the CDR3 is TGCAGCGTTGTTGAGGACAGGGGGTACGAGCAGTACTTC.